This T cell receptor beta chain was observed in a study of blood T cell repertoires in COVID-19. On the study more broadly: The samples span acute and convalescent COVID-19 from the United States, Italy and Spain.

Membership in each cohort depended on participant-reported clinical history. Germline CDR1 and CDR2: LNHDA and SQIVND (reference sequence). The CDR3 has 16 residues. With 3 bases clipped from V and 0 bases from J, the junction kept 7 bases outside the gene matches. Measured with immunoSEQ multiplex PCR; TCRdb has only the in-frame clones, and not every one. The repertoire holds roughly 430,000 clones, with over 75% as singletons. This TCR was sampled from a woman in her late teens or twenties who had been exposed to COVID-19. The chain uses TRBV19 and TRBJ1-1, with 7 nucleotides matching TRBD1. The sequenced material came from PBMCs or T cells enriched from blood (not recorded which). CDR3: CASSITGAIVNTEAFF. CDR3 sequence (DNA): TGTGCCAGTAGTATCACAGGGGCAATAGTGAACACTGAAGCTTTCTTT.